A selection of T cell receptor beta chains follows, all from one sample in a study of blood T cell repertoires in COVID-19. Sequencing was performed with immunoSEQ multiplex PCR; in TCRdb, only in-frame clones are kept and a portion is missing. In the table there are 210,000 or so clones, approximately 81% of which are singletons. The sample comprised peripheral blood. The origin of the receptors is a human donor in a cohort sampled during active COVID-19. CDR3s include the opening cysteine and the closing phenylalanine or tryptophan. Fields, in order: clone size, CDR3 length, J gene, D gene, V gene, CDR3 protein, CDR3 DNA. A D gene is named only where the DNA matches it firmly. Not all rows give a size; the values are once, few, many and, for expanded clones, a class.

. | 15 | TRBJ1-5 | TRBD1 | TRBV7-2 | CASSFRQGHNQPQHF | TGTGCCAGCAGCTTCAGACAGGGCCACAATCAGCCCCAGCATTTT
. | 15 | TRBJ2-1 | TRBD2 | TRBV3-1/TRBV3-2 | CASRGTSGSNGEQFF | TGTGCCAGCAGAGGGACTAGCGGGAGTAATGGTGAGCAGTTCTTC
. | 16 | TRBJ2-1 | . | TRBV7-8 | CASSLVETSVLNEQFF | TGTGCCAGCAGCTTAGTGGAGACTAGTGTCTTAAATGAGCAGTTCTTC
. | 12 | TRBJ2-1 | TRBD2 | TRBV12-3/TRBV12-4 | CASGGGEFQQFF | TGTGCCAGCGGGGGGGGTGAGTTTCAGCAGTTCTTC
. | 12 | TRBJ2-2 | . | TRBV24-1 | CATEVDTGELFF | TGTGCCACCGAAGTAGACACCGGGGAGCTGTTTTTT
. | 16 | TRBJ1-1 | TRBD1 | TRBV2 | CASTPRDRGTNTEAFF | TGTGCCAGCACTCCAAGGGACAGGGGGACGAACACTGAAGCTTTCTTT
once | 18 | TRBJ2-6 | . | TRBV27 | CASSPRQHLRSGANVLTF | TGTGCCAGCAGTCCCCGACAGCACCTTCGCTCTGGGGCCAACGTCCTGACTTTC
. | 15 | TRBJ2-1 | . | TRBV5-5 | CASSLRRGGYNEQFF | TGTGCCAGCAGCTTGCGCAGGGGTGGCTACAATGAGCAGTTCTTC
. | 16 | TRBJ2-2 | TRBD1 | TRBV18 | CASSEQGVDNTGELFF | TGTGCCAGCTCAGAACAGGGGGTGGACAACACCGGGGAGCTGTTTTTT
. | 15 | TRBJ2-1 | TRBD1 | TRBV5-8 | CASSFRDRGVNEQFF | TGTGCCAGCAGCTTCCGGGACAGGGGTGTAAATGAGCAGTTCTTC
. | 15 | TRBJ1-1 | TRBD1 | TRBV5-1 | CASSTLQGANTEAFF | TGCGCCAGCAGCACCCTACAGGGGGCGAACACTGAAGCTTTCTTT
. | 15 | TRBJ1-5 | . | TRBV18 | CASSPDGIRNQPQHF | TGTGCCAGCTCACCGGACGGGATTAGGAATCAGCCCCAGCATTTT
. | 14 | TRBJ2-5 | . | TRBV7-2 | CASSLSGEQETQYF | TGTGCCAGCAGCTTATCGGGGGAACAAGAGACCCAGTACTTC
. | 15 | TRBJ2-1 | TRBD2 | TRBV7-3 | CASSFSRTSQDEQFF | TGTGCCAGCAGCTTCTCTAGGACTAGTCAGGATGAGCAGTTCTTC
. | 13 | TRBJ2-2 | TRBD1 | TRBV6-5 | CASRLRGTGELFF | TGTGCCAGCAGACTCAGGGGGACCGGGGAGCTGTTTTTT
. | 15 | TRBJ2-2 | TRBD2 | TRBV7-8 | CASMTSGSNTGELFF | TGTGCCAGCATGACTAGCGGGAGTAATACCGGGGAGCTGTTTTTT
. | 14 | TRBJ1-4 | . | TRBV7-2 | CASSFTGGVEKLFF | TGTGCCAGCAGCTTTACTGGGGGCGTCGAAAAACTGTTTTTT
. | 13 | TRBJ2-5 | . | TRBV9 | CASSVGLVETQYF | TGTGCCAGCAGCGTAGGGCTAGTCGAGACCCAGTACTTC
. | 15 | TRBJ2-1 | . | TRBV24-1 | CATSDSRLGDNEQFF | TGTGCCACCAGTGACTCCCGCCTAGGGGACAATGAGCAGTTCTTC
. | 16 | TRBJ2-7 | . | TRBV4-1 | CASSQDAVGLSREQYF | TGCGCCAGCAGCCAAGATGCGGTTGGACTTTCGAGGGAGCAGTACTTC
. | 13 | TRBJ1-1 | . | TRBV30 | CAWRWRGDTEAFF | TGTGCCTGGAGGTGGCGGGGGGACACTGAAGCTTTCTTT
. | 14 | TRBJ2-2 | . | TRBV10-3 | CAIRPGQGTGELFF | TGTGCCATCCGCCCAGGGCAGGGCACCGGGGAGCTGTTTTTT
. | 15 | TRBJ2-2 | . | TRBV2 | CASSHRDGGTGELFF | TGTGCCAGCAGCCATCGGGACGGGGGCACCGGGGAGCTGTTTTTT
few | 15 | TRBJ2-6 | . | TRBV28 | CASSSQRSGANVLTF | TGTGCCAGCAGTTCCCAGAGGTCCGGGGCCAACGTCCTGACTTTC
few | 14 | TRBJ1-2 | TRBD1 | TRBV7-9 | CASSKGQGVYGYTF | TGTGCCAGCAGCAAAGGACAGGGAGTGTATGGCTACACCTTC
. | 16 | TRBJ1-5 | TRBD1 | TRBV6-6 | CASRLSDRGSNQPQHF | TGTGCCAGCAGGCTCTCGGACAGGGGAAGCAATCAGCCCCAGCATTTT
. | 16 | TRBJ2-3 | TRBD2 | TRBV28 | CASSATSGRGTDTQYF | TGTGCCAGCAGTGCGACTAGCGGGAGGGGAACGGATACGCAGTATTTT
. | 15 | TRBJ2-6 | . | TRBV7-9 | CASSVIVSGANVLTF | TGTGCCAGCAGCGTCATTGTGTCTGGGGCCAACGTCCTGACTTTC
. | 16 | TRBJ2-3 | TRBD2 | TRBV7-8 | CASSKELSGRSDTQYF | TGTGCCAGCAGCAAAGAGCTTAGCGGGAGGTCAGATACGCAGTATTTT
few | 15 | TRBJ1-1 | . | TRBV6-5 | CASTEGQGLEEVAFF | TGTGCCAGCACAGAAGGTCAGGGGTTGGAGGAAGTAGCTTTCTTT
. | 15 | TRBJ1-2 | . | TRBV18 | CASSSVGGNLRGYTF | TGTGCCAGCTCCTCGGTGGGGGGGAATCTGCGTGGCTACACCTTC
. | 13 | TRBJ2-5 | . | TRBV11-2 | CASSLERSETQYF | TGTGCCAGCAGCTTAGAGCGTTCTGAGACCCAGTACTTC
few | 12 | TRBJ1-5 | TRBD1 | TRBV19 | CASSDRAQPQHF | TGTGCCAGTAGCGACAGGGCTCAGCCCCAGCATTTT
. | 12 | TRBJ1-5 | . | TRBV18 | CASSPSNQPQHF | TGTGCCAGCTCACCCAGTAATCAACCCCAGCATTTT
. | 14 | TRBJ1-1 | . | TRBV28 | CVVGGIPLNTEAFF | TGTGTCGTGGGGGGTATCCCCCTGAACACTGAAGCTTTCTTT
once | 14 | TRBJ1-6 | . | TRBV6-1 | CASSERQKNSPLHF | TGTGCCAGCAGTGAGCGGCAGAAAAATTCACCCCTCCACTTT
. | 14 | TRBJ1-2 | TRBD1 | TRBV19 | CASRTPGGNYGYTF | TGTGCCAGTAGGACCCCAGGGGGCAACTATGGCTACACCTTC
. | 17 | TRBJ2-7 | TRBD2 | TRBV19 | CASSLGRTSGMPYEQYF | TGTGCCAGTAGTCTAGGCCGGACTAGCGGGATGCCCTACGAGCAGTACTTC
. | 12 | TRBJ2-2 | . | TRBV5-5 | CASSYGTGELFF | TGTGCCAGCAGCTACGGCACCGGGGAGCTGTTTTTT
. | 12 | TRBJ1-1 | TRBD1 | TRBV7-8 | CASSRDRKKAFF | TGTGCCAGCAGCCGGGACAGAAAAAAAGCTTTCTTT
. | 14 | TRBJ2-3 | TRBD1 | TRBV29-1 | CSVSTGGFTDTQYF | TGCAGCGTCTCCACAGGGGGTTTCACAGATACGCAGTATTTT
. | 14 | TRBJ2-6 | . | TRBV7-8 | CASSWSSGANVLTF | TGTGCCAGCAGCTGGAGCTCTGGGGCCAACGTCCTGACTTTC
. | 15 | TRBJ1-5 | TRBD1 | TRBV10-2 | CASKKTGSSNQPQHF | TGCGCCAGCAAGAAGACAGGGAGTAGCAATCAGCCCCAGCATTTT
. | 15 | TRBJ1-1 | TRBD1 | TRBV6-5 | CASSPRDRSRTEAFF | TGTGCCAGCAGTCCAAGGGACAGGTCGAGAACTGAAGCTTTCTTT
. | 15 | TRBJ2-1 | TRBD1 | TRBV7-9 | CASSARDRGRREQFF | TGTGCCAGCAGCGCCCGGGACAGGGGAAGGCGTGAGCAGTTCTTC
. | 14 | TRBJ2-5 | . | TRBV6-6 | CASESTFSMETQYF | TGTGCCAGCGAGTCGACATTCTCGATGGAGACCCAGTACTTC
. | 14 | TRBJ1-1 | . | TRBV25-1 | CASSVGGLNTEAFF | TGTGCCAGCAGTGTTGGGGGCTTGAACACTGAAGCTTTCTTT
. | 12 | TRBJ2-1 | . | TRBV2 | CASSVRRGEQFF | TGTGCCAGCAGTGTCAGGAGGGGTGAGCAGTTCTTC
. | 14 | TRBJ2-5 | . | TRBV3-1/TRBV3-2 | CASSQVRDSGTQYF | TGTGCCAGCAGCCAGGTTCGGGACTCGGGGACCCAGTACTTC
few | 14 | TRBJ2-1 | TRBD1 | TRBV7-9 | CAIPRDRGINEQFF | TGTGCCATACCCCGGGACAGGGGGATCAATGAGCAGTTCTTC
. | 16 | TRBJ1-2 | TRBD1 | TRBV3-1/TRBV3-2 | CASSHLRDRGTFGYTF | TGTGCCAGCAGCCACCTCCGGGACAGGGGGACATTTGGCTACACCTTC
. | 15 | TRBJ1-2 | TRBD1 | TRBV5-5 | CASTLGGADAYGYTF | TGTGCCAGCACCCTAGGGGGCGCCGACGCCTATGGCTACACCTTC
few | 12 | TRBJ2-1 | . | TRBV7-9 | CASSRDFNEQFF | TGTGCCAGCAGCCGGGACTTCAATGAGCAGTTCTTC